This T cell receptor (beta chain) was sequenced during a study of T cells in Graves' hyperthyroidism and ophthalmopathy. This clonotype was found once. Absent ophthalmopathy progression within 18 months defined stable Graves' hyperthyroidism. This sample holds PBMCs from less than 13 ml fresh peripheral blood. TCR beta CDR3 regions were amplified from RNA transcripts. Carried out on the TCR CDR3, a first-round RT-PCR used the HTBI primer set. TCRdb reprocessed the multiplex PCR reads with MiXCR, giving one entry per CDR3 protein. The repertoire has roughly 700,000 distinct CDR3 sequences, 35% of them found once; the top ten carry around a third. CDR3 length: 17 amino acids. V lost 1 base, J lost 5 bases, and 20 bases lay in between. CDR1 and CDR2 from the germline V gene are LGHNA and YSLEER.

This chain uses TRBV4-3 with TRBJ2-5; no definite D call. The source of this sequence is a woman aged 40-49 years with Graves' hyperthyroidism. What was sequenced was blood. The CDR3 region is CASSQALKVRDRETQYF. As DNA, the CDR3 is TGCGCCAGCAGCCAAGCCCTCAAAGTAAGGGATAGGGAGACCCAGTACTTC.